The following is a TCR beta chain sequence with its context. The entry originates in a study of blood T cell repertoires in COVID-19. The CDR3 extends over 15 amino acids. In the original workflow: Amplification of reference gene primers provided the estimated nucleated cell counts. Generated by immunoSEQ multiplex PCR, the TCRdb table keeps only in-frame clones and is missing some. The D gene and trimming were derived from the DNA, and the V and J assignments and clone size from that table. The sample contains about 250,000 clones, 85% of which appear only once. Sequencing used peripheral blood. The V gene is TRBV21-1, the J gene TRBJ1-4; the D segment call TRBD1 is taken from the table without a DNA check. TRBV21-1 is a known pseudogene. This receptor was obtained from a man aged 50 to 59 with COVID-19, enrolled during active disease. The CDR3 DNA reads as TGTGCCAGCAGCAAAAGACAGGGGGGGAATGAAAAACTGTTTTTT. It codes for CASSKRQGGNEKLFF.